Listed below are T cell receptor beta chains from one sample, sequenced in a study of blood T cell repertoires in COVID-19. The protocol was immunoSEQ multiplex PCR, while the TCRdb copy is restricted to in-frame clones and leaves out a portion. The sample contains around 190,000 clones, 70% to 85% of which appear only once. Sequenced: peripheral blood. The receptors here all came from a woman in her fifties or sixties with acute or convalescent COVID-19. Each CDR3 is given with its conserved first and last residue.

TRBV6-2/TRBV6-3	TRBJ1-5	CASSYPRIGTGKNQPQHF
TRBV6-5	TRBJ1-6	CASSSRGGNSPLHF
TRBV21-1	TRBJ1-4	CASSGRTCGGPFGEKLFF
TRBV19	TRBJ2-3	CASSWGQNTDTQYF
TRBV28	TRBJ2-5	CASSYRDRGRETQYF
TRBV3-1/TRBV3-2	TRBJ2-1	CASSMEGLAGYNEQFF
TRBV2	TRBJ1-6	CASSAQGANNSPLHF
TRBV28	TRBJ2-1	CASSPTGETEQFF
TRBV7-2	TRBJ2-5	CASSLERKETQYF
TRBV7-8	TRBJ1-5	CASSRMTGGNQPQHF
TRBV3-1/TRBV3-2	TRBJ1-1	CASSKPGQGITEAFF
TRBV19	TRBJ1-2	CASSIEGQANYGYTF
TRBV5-4	TRBJ2-7	CASSLSGLAGLTSF
TRBV6-5	TRBJ1-2	CAFRTVYYGYTF
TRBV6-2/TRBV6-3	TRBJ2-1	CASSYSIGGGSNRDEQFF
TRBV7-2	TRBJ2-7	CASSLETSSYEQYF